This paragraph covers one T cell receptor (beta chain) sequence. Per the original methods: For nucleated cells, counts were estimated from reference gene primer amplification. The assay was immunoSEQ multiplex PCR, and TCRdb's table has in-frame clones only and misses some. Clone size and the V and J calls come from that table; the DNA yielded D and trimming. The sample contains roughly 52,000 clones, roughly 87% of which appear only once. Enrollment of patients from Seattle took place during active infection, with longitudinal follow-up. The data were taken from a study of blood T cell repertoires in COVID-19. Across the whole study: Donors in the United States, Italy and Spain gave samples during acute or convalescent COVID-19. Sources were T cells, B-cell-depleted T cells, or PBMCs; the material itself was cDNA or gDNA.

Germline CDR1 is SNHLY and CDR2 is FYNNEI. Deletions cut 4 bases from V and 0 bases from J, with 11 bases between. This CDR3 comprises 15 residues. Sequencing used peripheral blood. The chain employs TRBV2 and TRBJ2-3, with D maybe TRBD2 (5 bases). This TCR derives from a man aged 35-49 years with COVID-19, enrolled during active disease. CDR3 DNA: TGTGCCAGCAGTGTTTGGACTTCTAGCACAGATACGCAGTATTTT. It translates to CASSVWTSSTDTQYF.